The 8 T cell receptor beta chains listed next were all sequenced from one sample in a study of response to subunit inactivated influenza vaccine (dated by TCRdb to 2017 to 2018). The library was obtained by RT-PCR. Sequenced using an Illumina HiSeq 2500. TCRdb reanalyzed the raw reads on its own, using fastp at Q25 for trimming and MiXCR for clone calling, and kept in-frame beta chains. One record per CDR3 amino acid sequence lists the most common genes and DNA. The sample records hundreds of thousands of distinct CDR3 sequences, about a sixth of which are singletons. The ten largest account for around a tenth of the sample. The sequencing used PBMCs from blood, collected 11 to 12 days after vaccination. Receptor source: a man over 45 who received an inactivated influenza vaccine. Donor details come from another sample of the same person, matched by shared clones.

The J gene is TRBJ1-2, the V gene TRBV20-1; D ambiguous. Germline V CDR1 and CDR2: DFQATT, SNEGSKA (reference sequence). This CDR3 comprises 16 residues. Trimming left V 4 bases short and J 5 bases short, with 23 bases between. This CDR3 is CSAILPGSTKIYGYTF. The CDR3, as DNA: TGCAGTGCTATCCTCCCGGGGAGTACGAAGATTTATGGCTACACCTTC.

This clonotype was detected only a few times. The germline gene is not matched at one end of the junction; a read error may be the cause. The V and J genes are TRBV4-3 and TRBJ2-5; D might be TRBD2 (6 bases). Looked up from germline, CDR1 is LGHNA and CDR2 is YSLEER. The CDR3 sequence is 15 residues long. The CDR3 DNA is TGCGCCAGCAGTCAAGGCGCGGGGCCCCAAGAGACCCAGTACTTC. Translating gives CASSQGAGPQETQYF.

The genes are TRBV6-2 or TRBV6-3 and TRBJ2-6; D perhaps matches TRBD1 (6 bases). The CDR3 sequence is 15 residues long. V was cut by 2 bases and J by 15 bases, with 20 bases left in between. Per the germline V gene, CDR1 is MNHEY and CDR2 is SVGEGT. The CDR3 spells CASSYGSDRAGGLTF. CDR3 nucleotides: TGTGCCAGCAGTTACGGTTCGGACAGAGCAGGTGGCCTGACTTTC.

This clonotype came up once. V usage is TRBV20-1 and J usage is TRBJ2-7, with 14 bases aligning to TRBD2. After removal of 4 bases from V and 7 bases from J, the junction contained 6 bases not matched to a gene. CDR1 and CDR2 (germline): DFQATT, SNEGSKA (reference sequence). This CDR3 comprises 14 residues. The CDR3: CSATQTSGRVEQYF. As DNA, the CDR3 is TGCAGTGCTACCCAGACTAGCGGGAGGGTTGAGCAGTACTTC.

The chain joins TRBV2 to TRBJ1-1; the D gene is possibly TRBD1 (5 bases). Germline CDR1 SNHLY, CDR2 FYNNEI. The CDR3 loop spans 14 amino acids. Trimming removed 1 base at V and 8 bases at J, with 14 bases between. The CDR3 coding sequence is TGTGCCAGCAGTGAAGGCCTGCTGACAGTAGAAGCTTTCTTT. Translating gives CASSEGLLTVEAFF.

In DNA form, the CDR3 reads TGTGCCAGCAGCCCCCGGACAGGGAACGGGGAGCTGTTTTTT. It encodes CASSPRTGNGELFF. The V call is TRBV7-2, the J call TRBJ2-2; 8 nucleotides match TRBD1. The CDR3 runs to 14 residues. The J segment lost 7 bases and the V segment lost 5 bases, leaving 6 bases of the junction unmatched. Germline CDR1 reads SGHTA; CDR2 reads FQGNSA. The full variable domain, rest sourced from reference TRBV7-2 and TRBJ2-2, is GAGVSQSPSNKVTEKGKDVELRCDPISGHTALYWYRQSLGQGLEFLIYFQGNSAPDKSGLPSDRFSAERTGGSVSTLTIQRTQQEDSAVYLCASSPRTGNGELFFGEGSRLTVL.

This clonotype was seen more than once but under ten times. The V gene is TRBV7-9, the J gene TRBJ2-5, with TRBD2 as a possible D gene (6 bases). Trimming removed 2 bases at V and 5 bases at J, with 18 bases between. Germline V gives CDR1 SEHNR, CDR2 FQNEAQ (reference sequence). CDR3 size: 16 residues. DNA for the CDR3: TGTGCCAGCAGCTTAAAAGGTGGCGGGGCAGGGGAGACCCAGTACTTC. Protein product: CASSLKGGGAGETQYF.

The J gene is TRBJ1-1, the V gene TRBV12-3 or TRBV12-4; the D is unclear. The CDR3 is 13 residues long. V was shortened by 3 bases and J by 4 bases, with 9 bases between the two germline ends. The CDR3: CASSFGLGTEAFF. CDR3 nucleotides: TGTGCCAGCAGTTTCGGTCTGGGCACTGAAGCTTTCTTT.